This paragraph covers one T cell receptor beta chain sequence. This sample is drawn from a study of neoadjuvant anti-PD-1 for oral cavity cancer. Stage II-IVA oral cavity squamous cell carcinoma was new and untreated by systemic or radiation therapy. These oral cavity squamous cell carcinomas were HPV-negative and locally advanced. Sequencing was performed with immunoSEQ multiplex PCR; in TCRdb, only in-frame clones are kept and a portion is missing. The table has about 15,000 clones, roughly 60% seen once. This TCR derives from a person aged 35-79 years with oral cavity squamous cell carcinoma. The sample here was PBMCs, taken before nivolumab (anti-PD-1) treatment.

The CDR3 reads CASSVDPGYEQYF. CDR3 DNA: TGTGCCAGCAGCGTAGATCCTGGATACGAGCAGTACTTC. The J gene is TRBJ2-7, the V gene TRBV9; D gene uncertain. V gave up 0 bases and J gave up 4 bases, with 8 bases separating them. Germline CDR1 is SGDLS and CDR2 is YYNGEE. The CDR3 is 13 residues long.